The 30 T cell receptor beta chains reported below all come from one sample, sequenced in a study of OX40 agonist ivuxolimab in advanced cancers. Data came from immunoSEQ multiplex PCR; TCRdb stores just in-frame clones and leaves some out. The table records about 90,000 clones, approximately 91% of them present only once. The material sequenced was CD4+ or CD8+ T cells sorted from blood, taken in a trial of the OX40 agonist ivuxolimab. The source is an adult with an advanced solid tumor such as melanoma, head and neck, liver or kidney cancer.

The V call is TRBV28, the J call TRBJ1-1; D gene unclear. There are 14 residues in the CDR3. Trimming removed 8 bases at V and 0 bases at J, with 13 bases between. CDR1 and CDR2 (germline): MDHEN, SYDVKM. CDR3 DNA: TGTGCCAGCCATCGGGGTCGGATGAACACTGAAGCTTTCTTT. It codes for CASHRGRMNTEAFF.

The rearrangement joins TRBV19 to TRBJ1-5; TRBD1 agrees at 9 bases. Looked up from germline, CDR1 is LNHDA and CDR2 is SQIVND (reference sequence). CDR3 length equals 16 residues. V shed 6 bases and J 6 bases; nucleotides not matched to a gene: 12. The CDR3 protein is CASRSWRDRDVQPQHF. The CDR3 DNA reads TGTGCCAGTAGGTCTTGGCGGGACAGGGATGTTCAGCCCCAGCATTTT.

This rearrangement joins TRBV7-2 to TRBJ2-2; TRBD2 agrees at 7 bases. After removal of 8 bases from V and 3 bases from J, the junction contained 6 bases not matched to a gene. Germline CDR1 is SGHTA and CDR2 is FQGNSA. CDR3 length equals 14 residues. The CDR3 bases are TGTGCCAGCCGCCGGGCGGGGGACACCGGGGAGCTGTTTTTT. Translation: CASRRAGDTGELFF.

In nucleotides, the CDR3 is TGTGCCAGCACCGGGACAGGGGAGGGTGTAGGCTACACCTTC. It encodes CASTGTGEGVGYTF. The chain has TRBV6-6 and TRBJ1-2, with 10 nucleotides matching TRBD1. J gave up 8 bases and V 7 bases, and 10 bases lay outside the gene matches. Germline V gene data show CDR1 as MNHNY and CDR2 as SVGAGI (reference sequence). CDR3 length: 14 residues.

This chain uses TRBV7-8 with TRBJ1-1; D is ambiguous. The V gene's germline CDR1 is SGHVS and CDR2 FQNEAQ. This CDR3 has 15 amino acids. V was shortened by 1 base and J by 1 base, with 10 bases between the two germline ends. CDR3 loop: CASSLENLANTEAFF. In nucleotides, the CDR3 is TGTGCCAGCAGCTTAGAAAATCTTGCGAACACTGAAGCTTTCTTT.

J is TRBJ1-4 and V is TRBV4-1; D remains ambiguous. This CDR3 has 14 residues. Germline V gene lookup returns CDR1 MGHRA and CDR2 YSYEKL. V lost 5 bases and J lost 0, with 7 bases in between. The CDR3 coding sequence is TGCGCCAGCAGCTTGGATGCAACTAATGAAAAACTGTTTTTT. Translated, it gives CASSLDATNEKLFF.

V and J are TRBV7-2 and TRBJ2-7; a possible D gene is TRBD2 (6 bases). CDR1 SGHTA and CDR2 FQGNSA come from the germline V gene. This CDR3 is 14 amino acids long. V gave up 5 bases and J gave up 2 bases, with 13 bases separating them. CDR3: CASSQLSGAYEQYF. Written as DNA, the CDR3 is TGTGCCAGCAGCCAACTCTCGGGAGCCTACGAGCAGTACTTC.

V and J are TRBV7-9 and TRBJ2-3; possible D gene TRBD1, 5 bases. V was cut by 2 bases and J by 4 bases, with 19 bases left in between. CDR1 and CDR2 from the germline V gene are SEHNR and FQNEAQ (reference sequence). This CDR3 region has 17 residues. CDR3 sequence reads: CASSLTGSNSSADTQYF. In nucleotides, the CDR3 is TGTGCCAGCAGCTTAACAGGATCTAACTCATCAGCAGATACGCAGTATTTT.

CDR3 residues: CASSSQQGTEAFF. The CDR3 DNA sequence: TGTGCCAGTAGTTCTCAACAGGGTACTGAAGCTTTCTTT. The V call is TRBV19, the J call TRBJ1-1; TRBD1 might be the D (6 bases). Trimming took off 5 bases at V and 5 bases at J, with 12 bases between the two ends. Germline V gene data show CDR1 as LNHDA and CDR2 as SQIVND (reference sequence). The CDR3 covers 13 residues.

This chain joins TRBV28 and TRBJ2-7; the D is unclear. The CDR3 has 16 residues. CDR1 is MDHEN, CDR2 SYDVKM, per germline. V was clipped by 2 bases and J by 7 bases, with 21 bases between them. The CDR3 DNA follows: TGTGCCAGCAGTTTAATCCAGGCCTCCCCGCACTCGGAGCAGTACTTC. Translation gives CASSLIQASPHSEQYF.

The chain recombines TRBV5-1 with TRBJ2-5; D not certain. The J call may be wrong; the DNA end is better matched by TRBJ2-7. The CDR3 is 14 amino acids. Germline V lookup: CDR1 SGHRS, CDR2 YFSETQ. The CDR3 reads CASSLARSLDEQYF. The CDR3 DNA reads as TGCGCCAGCAGCTTGGCCCGTTCGTTGGACGAGCAGTACTTC.

The rearrangement uses TRBV30 and TRBJ1-3; the D gene is possibly TRBD1 (5 bases). Trimming took 1 base from V and 7 from J, leaving 14 bases between them. CDR3 length: 14 residues. Per the germline V gene, CDR1 is GTSNPN and CDR2 is SVGIG (reference sequence). CDR3 loop: CAWSGGGQKNTIYF. DNA for the CDR3: TGTGCCTGGAGTGGGGGGGGTCAAAAGAACACCATATATTTT.

This chain links TRBV6-5 with TRBJ1-4; D remains ambiguous. V lost 0 bases and J 4 bases, leaving 9 bases between the germline ends. This CDR3 has 15 amino acids. Per germline, CDR1 MNHEY and CDR2 SVGAGI. The CDR3 protein is CASSYSSSGNEKLFF. The CDR3 DNA is TGTGCCAGCAGTTACTCGTCTTCGGGTAATGAAAAACTGTTTTTT.

The chain uses TRBV19 and TRBJ2-5; the D gene is possibly TRBD1 (6 bases). Germline-derived CDR1 and CDR2 are LNHDA and SQIVND (reference sequence). This CDR3 is built from 13 residues. Trimming stripped 6 bases from V and 4 bases from J, with 12 bases between. This CDR3 is CASRTQGRETQYF. The CDR3 DNA reads as TGTGCCAGTAGAACACAGGGCAGAGAGACCCAGTACTTC.

The chain links TRBV5-1 to TRBJ2-5; TRBD2 might be the D (6 bases). Germline lookup yields CDR1 SGHRS and CDR2 YFSETQ. The CDR3 runs to 14 residues. Trimming left V 0 bases short and J 1 base short, with 7 bases between. The CDR3 DNA sequence: TGCGCCAGCAGCTTGGGTAGCGGCCAAGAGACCCAGTACTTC. Translated, it gives CASSLGSGQETQYF. The entire variable domain, with the rest obtained from reference TRBV5-1 and TRBJ2-5, is as follows: KAGVTQTPRYLIKTRGQQVTLSCSPISGHRSVSWYQQTPGQGLQFLFEYFSETQRNKGNFPGRFSGRQFSNSRSEMNVSTLELGDSALYLCASSLGSGQETQYFGPGTRLLVL.

The rearrangement links TRBV7-2 to TRBJ2-1, with TRBD2 matching over 10 bases. Trimming cost V 3 bases and J 6 bases; bases outside gene matches: 5. Germline V gene data show CDR1 as SGHTA and CDR2 as FQGNSA. This CDR3 is built from 15 residues. Written as DNA, the CDR3 is TGTGCCAGCAGCTTGCCGGGACTAGCGACCAATGAGCAGTTCTTC. Translation gives CASSLPGLATNEQFF.

This chain joins TRBV28 and TRBJ2-1; D is perhaps TRBD2 (6 bases). The germline V gene has CDR1 MDHEN and CDR2 SYDVKM. Trimming left V 8 bases short and J 2 bases short, with 13 bases between. This CDR3 has 14 residues. The CDR3 region has the DNA TGTGCCAGCCTGGGAGGAGGTACCTACAATGAGCAGTTCTTC. Translating it yields CASLGGGTYNEQFF.

V is TRBV6-5 and J is TRBJ2-7, with 7 bases lining up with TRBD2. CDR1 and CDR2 (germline): MNHEY, SVGAGI. After removal of 0 bases from V and 5 bases from J, the junction contained 7 bases not matched to a gene. CDR3 size: 15 residues. CDR3 nucleotides: TGTGCCAGCAGTTACTCTTTCGGGAGGATTGACGAGCAGTACTTC. It codes for CASSYSFGRIDEQYF.

This rearrangement joins TRBV20-1 to TRBJ1-2; tentatively, D is TRBD1 (5 bases). This CDR3 comprises 11 residues. Germline values: CDR1 DFQATT, CDR2 SNEGSKA (reference sequence). V was pared by 6 bases and J by 6 bases, with 11 bases between. DNA for the CDR3: TGCAGTGCGGCCGACAGAGATGGCTACACCTTC. Protein sequence: CSAADRDGYTF.

The chain is built from TRBV9 and TRBJ2-2; 8 nucleotides match TRBD2. Losses at the gene ends were 0 bases for V and 4 bases for J; bases not matched to a gene: 8. There are 17 residues in the CDR3. The germline gives CDR1 SGDLS, CDR2 YYNGEE. CDR3: CASSVAGAGEGTGELFF. In DNA, the CDR3 is TGTGCCAGCAGCGTAGCTGGAGCGGGAGAGGGCACCGGGGAGCTGTTTTTT. The full variable domain, in which reference TRBV9 and TRBJ2-2 provide the parts outside the CDR3, is DSGVTQTPKHLITATGQRVTLRCSPRSGDLSVYWYQQSLDQGLQFLIQYYNGEERAKGNILERFSAQQFPDLHSELNLSSLELGDSALYFCASSVAGAGEGTGELFFGEGSRLTVL.

The rearrangement uses TRBV9 and TRBJ2-1; 13 bases fit TRBD2. The CDR3 runs to 18 residues. Per germline, CDR1 SGDLS and CDR2 YYNGEE. V was pared by 5 bases and J by 0 bases, with 8 bases of the junction left unmatched. The CDR3, as DNA: TGTGCCAGCAGGCCGGGACTAGCGGGATCGAGCTCCTACAATGAGCAGTTCTTC. Its translation: CASRPGLAGSSSYNEQFF.

The chain is built from TRBV18 and TRBJ2-1; tentatively, D is TRBD1 (6 bases). This CDR3 spans 15 amino acids. Germline V gene data show CDR1 as KGHSH and CDR2 as LQKENI. Trimming pared 3 bases from V and 6 bases from J, leaving 15 bases between. CDR3 bases: TGTGCCAGCTCACCTGTAGGGGGAGTTACCAATGAGCAGTTCTTC. The encoded protein is CASSPVGGVTNEQFF.

In this sample, this clone turned up once. The V and J genes are TRBV19 and TRBJ2-1; 10 bases line up with TRBD2. Trimming cost V 2 bases and J 8 bases; bases outside gene matches: 6. The CDR3 runs to 15 residues. CDR1 is LNHDA, CDR2 SQIVND, per germline (reference sequence). The CDR3 is CASSITSGIGYEQFF. The CDR3 DNA reads as TGTGCCAGTAGTATAACTAGCGGGATAGGCTATGAGCAGTTCTTC.

The chain has TRBV6-5 and TRBJ1-6, with 7 bases lining up with TRBD1. J lost 7 bases, V lost 6 bases, and 6 bases had no gene match. Per the germline V gene, CDR1 is MNHEY and CDR2 is SVGAGI. This CDR3 spans 14 amino acids. In nucleotides, the CDR3 is TGTGCCAGCAGACCGACAGGGAAGAATTCACCCCTCCACTTT. This encodes CASRPTGKNSPLHF.

The chain recombines TRBV7-2 with TRBJ2-2; perhaps TRBD2 as D (6 bases). The V gene lost 5 bases and the J gene lost 1 base, with 14 bases spanning the gap. Germline V CDR1 and CDR2: SGHTA, FQGNSA. The CDR3 spans 16 residues. CDR3 protein: CASSARAGGNTGELFF. In DNA form, the CDR3 reads TGTGCCAGCAGCGCTCGAGCCGGGGGGAACACCGGGGAGCTGTTTTTT. Complete variable domain (other parts from reference TRBV7-2 and TRBJ2-2): GAGVSQSPSNKVTEKGKDVELRCDPISGHTALYWYRQSLGQGLEFLIYFQGNSAPDKSGLPSDRFSAERTGGSVSTLTIQRTQQEDSAVYLCASSARAGGNTGELFFGEGSRLTVL.

V usage is TRBV19 and J usage is TRBJ2-6, with 10 bases aligning to TRBD2. The CDR3 is made up of 18 amino acids. Germline V gives CDR1 LNHDA, CDR2 SQIVND (reference sequence). V lost 3 bases and J lost 0; bases outside the gene matches: 5. The CDR3 region is CASSMGASGSSGANVLTF. The DNA for the CDR3 is TGTGCCAGTAGTATGGGGGCTAGCGGGAGCTCTGGGGCCAACGTCCTGACTTTC.

The V gene is TRBV5-4, the J gene TRBJ2-3; 9 bases are shared with TRBD1. The ends lost 0 bases at V and 4 bases at J; junction bases unmatched: 6. In germline, CDR1 is SGHNT, CDR2 YYREEE (reference sequence). This CDR3 contains 16 residues. CDR3 region: CASSLDGTGRPDTQYF. The CDR3 coding sequence is TGTGCCAGCAGCTTGGACGGGACAGGGAGACCAGATACGCAGTATTTT.

This chain uses TRBV29-1 with TRBJ2-5; TRBD2 matches 7 bases. The V and J ends lost 3 bases and 4 bases, in that order; junction bases with no gene match: 2. Germline assignment: CDR1 SQVTM and CDR2 ANQGSEA. This CDR3 comprises 12 residues. CDR3 amino acids: CSVEGGGETQYF. CDR3 bases: TGCAGCGTTGAGGGGGGGGGAGAGACCCAGTACTTC.

The V gene is TRBV28, the J gene TRBJ1-1; D not resolved. Trimming cost V 7 bases and J 5 bases, with 20 bases left between them. The CDR3 loop spans 15 amino acids. Per the germline V gene, CDR1 is MDHEN and CDR2 is SYDVKM. The CDR3 DNA sequence: TGTGCCAGCACCGTTCCCCGGAACTTGGGGACTGAAGCTTTCTTT. Protein sequence: CASTVPRNLGTEAFF.

Written as DNA, the CDR3 is TGTGCCAGCAGTAGGGGGTACAGCACAGATACGCAGTATTTT. Protein product: CASSRGYSTDTQYF. The chain has TRBV6-6 and TRBJ2-3; TRBD1 might be the D (6 bases). The CDR3 is 14 residues long. Germline loops: CDR1 MNHNY, CDR2 SVGAGI (reference sequence). V lost 5 bases and J lost 0, with 9 bases in between.